The 2 T cell receptor beta chains listed next were all sequenced from one sample in a study of cytomegalovirus exposure and HLA in healthy donors (dated by TCRdb to 2015 to 2018). Library preparation used the immunoSEQ multiplex PCR assay. For the multiplex PCR, a mixture combining 60 forward primers for TCR Vbeta segments and 13 reverse primers for TCR Jbeta segments was used. In TCRdb, the immuneACCESS table is reduced to in-frame sequences with V and J assigned. These tables do not hold every clone; where another copy was compared, an unresolved V gene accounts for under half, and the others remain unexplained. This sample is represented by 100,000 to 150,000 clones; about 76% of them were singletons. Of the sample, about 12% falls within the top ten clones. Sequenced: PBMCs. The receptor source for this set is a woman between 55 and 75 years old in good health and CMV-seropositive.

A few counts support this clone. Here the CDR3 reads CASSQRGTSGGREQYF. The CDR3 coding sequence is TGTGCCAGCAGCCAGAGAGGGACTAGCGGGGGGCGGGAGCAGTACTTC. This chain links TRBV4-2 with TRBJ2-7; 15 bases map to TRBD2. Germline CDR1 is LGHNA and CDR2 is YNFKEQ. J gave up 7 bases and V 3 bases, and 7 bases lay outside the gene matches. The CDR3 totals 16 residues.

This chain uses TRBV5-1 with TRBJ2-1; D is undetermined. The V end was cut by 2 bases, the J end by 7 bases, with 10 bases between. The CDR3 runs 13 residues. CDR1 SGHRS and CDR2 YFSETQ come from the germline V gene. The CDR3 is CASSFTSVNEQFF. In DNA form, the CDR3 reads TGCGCCAGCAGCTTCACTTCGGTAAATGAGCAGTTCTTC.